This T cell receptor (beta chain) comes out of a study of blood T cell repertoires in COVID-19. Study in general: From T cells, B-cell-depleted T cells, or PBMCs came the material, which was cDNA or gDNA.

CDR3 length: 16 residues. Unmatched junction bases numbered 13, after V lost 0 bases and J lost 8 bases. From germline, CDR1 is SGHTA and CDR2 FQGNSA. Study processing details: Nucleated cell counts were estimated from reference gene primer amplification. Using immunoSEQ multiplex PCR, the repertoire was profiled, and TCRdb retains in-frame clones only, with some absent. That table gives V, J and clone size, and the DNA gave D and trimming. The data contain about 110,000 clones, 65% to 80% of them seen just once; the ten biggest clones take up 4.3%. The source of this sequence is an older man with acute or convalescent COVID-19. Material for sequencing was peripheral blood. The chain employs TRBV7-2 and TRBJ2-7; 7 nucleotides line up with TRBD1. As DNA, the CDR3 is TGTGCCAGCAGCTTAGCCGGACAGGCCTCCGTCTCCCAGCAGTACTTC. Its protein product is CASSLAGQASVSQQYF.